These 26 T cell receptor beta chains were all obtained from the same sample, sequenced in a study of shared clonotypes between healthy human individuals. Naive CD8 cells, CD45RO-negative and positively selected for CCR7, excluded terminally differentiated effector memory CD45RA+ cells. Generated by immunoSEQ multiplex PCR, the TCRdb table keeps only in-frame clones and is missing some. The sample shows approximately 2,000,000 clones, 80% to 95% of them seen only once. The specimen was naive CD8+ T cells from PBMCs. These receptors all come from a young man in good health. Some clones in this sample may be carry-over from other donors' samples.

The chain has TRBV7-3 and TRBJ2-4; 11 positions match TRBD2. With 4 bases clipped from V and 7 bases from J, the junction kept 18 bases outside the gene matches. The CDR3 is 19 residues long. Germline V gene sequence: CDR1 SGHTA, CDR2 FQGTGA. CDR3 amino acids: CASSSLAGGLQRIGNIQYF. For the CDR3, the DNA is TGTGCCAGCAGCTCTCTAGCGGGAGGCCTCCAGAGGATTGGGAACATTCAGTACTTC.

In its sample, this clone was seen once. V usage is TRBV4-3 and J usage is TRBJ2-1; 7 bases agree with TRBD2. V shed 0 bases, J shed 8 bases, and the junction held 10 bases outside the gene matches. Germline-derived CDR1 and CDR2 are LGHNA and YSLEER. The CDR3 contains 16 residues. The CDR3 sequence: CASSQDNRRSGDEQFF. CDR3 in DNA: TGCGCCAGCAGCCAAGATAATAGGCGAAGCGGGGATGAGCAGTTCTTC.

This chain's CDR3 is CASSLSGNNEKLFF. The CDR3 DNA is TGCGCCAGCAGCTTGTCCGGGAATAATGAAAAACTGTTTTTT. The chain couples TRBV5-1 to TRBJ1-4; D remains unclear. The CDR3 is made up of 14 amino acids. CDR1 is SGHRS, CDR2 YFSETQ, per germline. The germline V and J ends were trimmed by 1 base and 4 bases, with 8 bases remaining between them. Variable domain in full (rest from reference TRBV5-1 and TRBJ1-4): KAGVTQTPRYLIKTRGQQVTLSCSPISGHRSVSWYQQTPGQGLQFLFEYFSETQRNKGNFPGRFSGRQFSNSRSEMNVSTLELGDSALYLCASSLSGNNEKLFFGSGTQLSVL.

CDR3 sequence (DNA): TGCGCCAGCAGCCAAGATAGTGGCAGAGACAATGAGCAGTTCTTC. It is translated as CASSQDSGRDNEQFF. The chain has TRBV4-3 and TRBJ2-1; D ambiguous. The germline V gene has CDR1 LGHNA and CDR2 YSLEER. V dropped 0 bases and J dropped 5 bases, with 11 bases sitting between them. This CDR3 comprises 15 residues.

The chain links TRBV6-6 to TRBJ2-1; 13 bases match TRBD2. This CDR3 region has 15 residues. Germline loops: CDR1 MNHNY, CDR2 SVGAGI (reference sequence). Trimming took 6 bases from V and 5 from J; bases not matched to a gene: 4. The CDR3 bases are TGTGCCAGCAGAGGACTAGCGGGAGACAACAATGAGCAGTTCTTC. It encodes CASRGLAGDNNEQFF.

CDR3 sequence: CASSQVTGVRPEAFF. CDR3 bases: TGCGCCAGCAGCCAAGTCACGGGTGTAAGGCCTGAAGCTTTCTTT. J is TRBJ1-1 and V is TRBV4-1, with D unclear. Germline assignment: CDR1 MGHRA and CDR2 YSYEKL. CDR3 length equals 15 residues. The ends were cut back, 1 base at V and 6 bases at J, with 15 bases in the middle.

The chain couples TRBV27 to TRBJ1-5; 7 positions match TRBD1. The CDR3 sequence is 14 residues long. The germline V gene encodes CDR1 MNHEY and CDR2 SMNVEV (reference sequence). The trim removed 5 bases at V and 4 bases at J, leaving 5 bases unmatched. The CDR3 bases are TGTGCCAGCAGTCCGGTGGACAGGAATCAGCCCCAGCATTTT. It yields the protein CASSPVDRNQPQHF.

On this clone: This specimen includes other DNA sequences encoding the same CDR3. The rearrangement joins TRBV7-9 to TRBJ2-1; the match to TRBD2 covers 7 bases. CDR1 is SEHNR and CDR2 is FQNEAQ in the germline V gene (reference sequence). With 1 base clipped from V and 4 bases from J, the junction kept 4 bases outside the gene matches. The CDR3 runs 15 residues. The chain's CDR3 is CASSLVAGAYNEQFF. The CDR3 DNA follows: TGTGCCAGCAGCTTAGTGGCGGGAGCGTACAATGAGCAGTTCTTC.

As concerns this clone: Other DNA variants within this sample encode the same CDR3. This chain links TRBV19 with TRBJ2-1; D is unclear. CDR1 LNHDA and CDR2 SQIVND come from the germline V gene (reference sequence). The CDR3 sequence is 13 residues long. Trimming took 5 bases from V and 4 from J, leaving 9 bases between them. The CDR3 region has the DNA TGTGCCAGTAGTCCCGACTTGTACAATGAGCAGTTCTTC. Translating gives CASSPDLYNEQFF.

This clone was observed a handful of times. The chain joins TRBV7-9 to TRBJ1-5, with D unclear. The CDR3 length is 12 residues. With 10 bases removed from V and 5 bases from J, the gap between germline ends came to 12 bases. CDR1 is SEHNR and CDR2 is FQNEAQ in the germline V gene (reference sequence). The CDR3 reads CATEAWDQPQHF. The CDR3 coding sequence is TGTGCCACCGAAGCTTGGGATCAGCCCCAGCATTTT.

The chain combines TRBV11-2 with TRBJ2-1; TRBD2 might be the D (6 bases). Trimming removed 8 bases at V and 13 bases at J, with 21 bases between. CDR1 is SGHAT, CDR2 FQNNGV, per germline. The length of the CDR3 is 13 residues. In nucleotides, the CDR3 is TGTGCCAGCTACCTTGGGGGGTTGACCGCTCAGTTCTTC. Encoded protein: CASYLGGLTAQFF.

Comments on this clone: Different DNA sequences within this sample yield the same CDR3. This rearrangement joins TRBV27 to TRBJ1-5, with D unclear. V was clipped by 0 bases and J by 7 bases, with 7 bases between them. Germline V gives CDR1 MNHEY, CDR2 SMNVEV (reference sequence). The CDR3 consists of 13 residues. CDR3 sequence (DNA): TGTGCCAGCAGTTTATCCGGCTCACAGCCCCAGCATTTT. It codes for CASSLSGSQPQHF.

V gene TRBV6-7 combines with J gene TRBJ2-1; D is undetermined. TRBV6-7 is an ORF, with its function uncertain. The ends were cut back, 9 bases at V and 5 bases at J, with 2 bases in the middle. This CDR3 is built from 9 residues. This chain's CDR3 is CARNNEQFF. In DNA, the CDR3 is TGTGCCAGAAACAATGAGCAGTTCTTC.

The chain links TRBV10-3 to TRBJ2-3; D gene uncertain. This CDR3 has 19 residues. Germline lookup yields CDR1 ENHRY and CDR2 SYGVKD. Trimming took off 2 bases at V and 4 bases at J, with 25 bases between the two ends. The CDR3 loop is CAISEPPRAILGLPDTQYF. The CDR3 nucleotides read TGTGCCATCAGTGAGCCTCCCAGAGCGATCCTGGGGTTGCCAGATACGCAGTATTTT.

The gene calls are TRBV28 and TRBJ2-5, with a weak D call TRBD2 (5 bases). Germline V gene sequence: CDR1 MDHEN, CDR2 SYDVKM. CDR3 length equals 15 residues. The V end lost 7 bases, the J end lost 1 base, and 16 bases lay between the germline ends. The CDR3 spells CASKSPGILQETQYF. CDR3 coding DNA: TGTGCCAGCAAATCACCGGGGATCCTCCAAGAGACCCAGTACTTC.

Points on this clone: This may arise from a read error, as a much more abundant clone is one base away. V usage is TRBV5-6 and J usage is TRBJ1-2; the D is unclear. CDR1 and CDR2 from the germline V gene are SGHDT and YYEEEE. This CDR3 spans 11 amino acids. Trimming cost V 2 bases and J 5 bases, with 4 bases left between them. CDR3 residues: CASSLEYGYTF. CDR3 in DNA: TGTGCCAGCAGCTTAGAGTATGGCTACACCTTC. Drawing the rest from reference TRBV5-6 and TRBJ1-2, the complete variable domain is DAGVTQSPTHLIKTRGQQVTLRCSPKSGHDTVSWYQQALGQGPQFIFQYYEEEERQRGNFPDRFSGHQFPNYSSELNVNALLLGDSALYLCASSLEYGYTFGSGTRLTVV.

This chain's CDR3 is CASSQDRAPRGSGGYTF. DNA for the CDR3: TGCGCCAGCAGCCAAGATCGCGCCCCCAGGGGGTCGGGTGGCTACACCTTC. This chain links TRBV4-3 with TRBJ1-2; TRBD1 aligns across 7 bases. CDR3 size: 17 residues. Germline V gene sequence: CDR1 LGHNA, CDR2 YSLEER. J lost 7 bases, V lost 0 bases, and 14 bases had no gene match.

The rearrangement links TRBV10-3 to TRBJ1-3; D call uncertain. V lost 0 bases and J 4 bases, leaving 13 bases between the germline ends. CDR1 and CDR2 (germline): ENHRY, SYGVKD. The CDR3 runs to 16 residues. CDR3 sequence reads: CAISESVQPRGNTIYF. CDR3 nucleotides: TGTGCCATCAGTGAGTCGGTCCAGCCTAGGGGAAACACCATATATTTT.

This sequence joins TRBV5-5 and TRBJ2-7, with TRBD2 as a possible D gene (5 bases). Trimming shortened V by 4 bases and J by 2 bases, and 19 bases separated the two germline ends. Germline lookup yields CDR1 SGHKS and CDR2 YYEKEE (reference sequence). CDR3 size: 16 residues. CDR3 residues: CASSGGRVMYAYEQYF. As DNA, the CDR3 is TGTGCCAGCAGCGGAGGAAGGGTTATGTATGCCTACGAGCAGTACTTC.

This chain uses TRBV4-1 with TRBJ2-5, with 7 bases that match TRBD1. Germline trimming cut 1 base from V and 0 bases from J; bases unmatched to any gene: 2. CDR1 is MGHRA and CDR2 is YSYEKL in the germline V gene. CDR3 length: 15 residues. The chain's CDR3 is CASSQADRNQETQYF. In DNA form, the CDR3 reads TGCGCCAGCAGCCAAGCGGACAGGAACCAAGAGACCCAGTACTTC.

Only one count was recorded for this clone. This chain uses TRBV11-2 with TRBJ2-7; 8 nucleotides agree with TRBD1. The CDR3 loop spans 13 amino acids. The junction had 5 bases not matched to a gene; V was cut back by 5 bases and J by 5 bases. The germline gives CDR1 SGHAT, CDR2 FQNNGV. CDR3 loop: CASSPTGENEQYF. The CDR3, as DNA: TGTGCCAGCAGCCCGACAGGGGAGAACGAGCAGTACTTC.

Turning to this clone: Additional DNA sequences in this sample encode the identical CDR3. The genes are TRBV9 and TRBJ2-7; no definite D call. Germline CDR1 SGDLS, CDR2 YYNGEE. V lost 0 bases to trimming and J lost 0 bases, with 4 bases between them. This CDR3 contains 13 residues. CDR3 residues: CASSVGHSYEQYF. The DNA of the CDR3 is TGTGCCAGCAGCGTAGGACACTCCTACGAGCAGTACTTC.

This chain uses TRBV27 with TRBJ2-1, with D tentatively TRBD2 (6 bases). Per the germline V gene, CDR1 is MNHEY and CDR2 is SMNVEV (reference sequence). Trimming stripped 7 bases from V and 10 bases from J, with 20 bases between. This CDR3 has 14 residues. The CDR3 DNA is TGTGCCAGCACTCCGGGACTTGGCCCATCCGAGCAGTTCTTC. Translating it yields CASTPGLGPSEQFF.

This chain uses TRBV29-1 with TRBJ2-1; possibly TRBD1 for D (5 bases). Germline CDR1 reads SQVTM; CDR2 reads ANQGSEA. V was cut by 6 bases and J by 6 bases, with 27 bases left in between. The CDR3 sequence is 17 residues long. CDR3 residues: CSVYPGTGARRGNEQFF. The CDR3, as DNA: TGCAGCGTCTATCCCGGTACCGGAGCACGTAGGGGCAATGAGCAGTTCTTC.

CDR3 protein: CASSWTGGSGELFF. Here the CDR3 DNA reads TGTGCCAGCAGTTGGACAGGGGGCTCCGGGGAGCTGTTTTTT. The genes are TRBV6-6 and TRBJ2-2; the match to TRBD1 covers 11 bases. CDR3 length equals 14 residues. From germline, CDR1 is MNHNY and CDR2 SVGAGI (reference sequence). The V segment lost 4 bases and the J segment 6 bases; nucleotides outside the gene matches: 1.

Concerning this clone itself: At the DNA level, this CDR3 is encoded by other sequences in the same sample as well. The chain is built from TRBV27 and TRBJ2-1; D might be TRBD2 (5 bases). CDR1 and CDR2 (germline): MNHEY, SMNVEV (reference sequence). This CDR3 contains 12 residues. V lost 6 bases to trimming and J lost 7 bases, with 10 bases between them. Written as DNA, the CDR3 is TGTGCCAGCAGCCCGGGGAGAAATGAGCAGTTCTTC. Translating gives CASSPGRNEQFF.